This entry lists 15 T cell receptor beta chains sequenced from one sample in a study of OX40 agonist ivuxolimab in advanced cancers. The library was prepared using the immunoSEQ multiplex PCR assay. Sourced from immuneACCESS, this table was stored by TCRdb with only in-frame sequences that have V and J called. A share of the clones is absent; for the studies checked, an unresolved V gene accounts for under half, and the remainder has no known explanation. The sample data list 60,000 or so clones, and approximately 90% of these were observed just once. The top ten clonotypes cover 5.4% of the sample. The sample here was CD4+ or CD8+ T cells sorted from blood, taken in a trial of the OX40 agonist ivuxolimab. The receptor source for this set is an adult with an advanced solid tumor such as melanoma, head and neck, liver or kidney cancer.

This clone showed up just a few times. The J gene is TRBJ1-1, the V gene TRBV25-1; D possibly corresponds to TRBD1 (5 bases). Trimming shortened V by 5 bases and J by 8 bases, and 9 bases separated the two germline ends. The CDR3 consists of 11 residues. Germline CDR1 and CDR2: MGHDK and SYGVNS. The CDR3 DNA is TGTGCCAGCAGTTTCGGACAAGAAGCTTTCTTT. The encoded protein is CASSFGQEAFF.

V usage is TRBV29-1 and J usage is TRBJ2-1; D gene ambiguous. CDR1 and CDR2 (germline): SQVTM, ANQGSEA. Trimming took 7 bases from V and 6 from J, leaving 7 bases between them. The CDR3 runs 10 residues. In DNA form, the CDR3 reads TGCAGCGCGCGCGTCAATGAGCAGTTCTTC. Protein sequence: CSARVNEQFF.

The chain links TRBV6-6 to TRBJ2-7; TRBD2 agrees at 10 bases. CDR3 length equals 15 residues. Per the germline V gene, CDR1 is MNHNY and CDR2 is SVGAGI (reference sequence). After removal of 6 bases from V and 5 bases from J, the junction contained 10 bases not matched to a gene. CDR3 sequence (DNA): TGTGCCAGCAGGCTCAATAGCGGGAGGACCGACGAGCAGTACTTC. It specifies CASRLNSGRTDEQYF.

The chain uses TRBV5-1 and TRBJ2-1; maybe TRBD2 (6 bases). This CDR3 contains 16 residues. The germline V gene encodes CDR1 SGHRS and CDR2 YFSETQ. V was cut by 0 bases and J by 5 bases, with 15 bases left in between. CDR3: CASSLGLSGLNNEQFF. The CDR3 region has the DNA TGCGCCAGCAGCTTGGGGCTGTCGGGACTTAACAATGAGCAGTTCTTC.

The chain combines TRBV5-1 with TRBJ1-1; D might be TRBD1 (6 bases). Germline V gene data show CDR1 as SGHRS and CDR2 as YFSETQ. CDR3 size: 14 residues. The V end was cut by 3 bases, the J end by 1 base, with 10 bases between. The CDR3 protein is CASSSQGTNTEAFF. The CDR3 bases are TGCGCCAGCAGCTCACAGGGCACGAACACTGAAGCTTTCTTT. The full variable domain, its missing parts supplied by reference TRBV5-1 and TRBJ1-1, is KAGVTQTPRYLIKTRGQQVTLSCSPISGHRSVSWYQQTPGQGLQFLFEYFSETQRNKGNFPGRFSGRQFSNSRSEMNVSTLELGDSALYLCASSSQGTNTEAFFGQGTRLTVV.

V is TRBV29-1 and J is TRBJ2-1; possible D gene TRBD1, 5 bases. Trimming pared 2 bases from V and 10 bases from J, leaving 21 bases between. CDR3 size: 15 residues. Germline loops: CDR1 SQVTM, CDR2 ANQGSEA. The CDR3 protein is CSVEMAGKLSWEQFF. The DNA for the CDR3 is TGCAGCGTTGAAATGGCAGGGAAATTGTCATGGGAGCAGTTCTTC.

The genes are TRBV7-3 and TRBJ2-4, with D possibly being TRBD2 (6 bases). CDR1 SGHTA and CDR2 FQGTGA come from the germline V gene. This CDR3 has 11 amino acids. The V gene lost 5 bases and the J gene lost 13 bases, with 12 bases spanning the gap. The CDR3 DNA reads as TGTGCCAGCAGCGGGGGGAGCGTACAGTACTTC. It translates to CASSGGSVQYF.

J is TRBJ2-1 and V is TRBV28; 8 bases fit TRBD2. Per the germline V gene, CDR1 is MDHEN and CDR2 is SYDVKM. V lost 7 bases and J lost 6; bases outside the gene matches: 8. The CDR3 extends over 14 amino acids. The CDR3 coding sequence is TGTGCCAGCATGGGGCTAGCGGGTTCCAATGAGCAGTTCTTC. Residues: CASMGLAGSNEQFF.

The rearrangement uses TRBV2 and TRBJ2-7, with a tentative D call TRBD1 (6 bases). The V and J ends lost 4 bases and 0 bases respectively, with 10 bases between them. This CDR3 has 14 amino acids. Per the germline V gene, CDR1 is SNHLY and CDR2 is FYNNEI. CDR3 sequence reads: CASSAQGNSYEQYF. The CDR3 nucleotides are TGTGCCAGCAGTGCACAGGGTAACTCCTACGAGCAGTACTTC.

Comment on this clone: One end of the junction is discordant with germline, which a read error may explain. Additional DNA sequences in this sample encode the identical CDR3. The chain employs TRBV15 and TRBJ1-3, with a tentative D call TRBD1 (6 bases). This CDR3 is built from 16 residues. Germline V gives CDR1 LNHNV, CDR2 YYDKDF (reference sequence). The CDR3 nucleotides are TGCGCCACCAGCAGAATGATTGGACAGAAAGGAAACACCATATATTTT. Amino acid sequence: CATSRMIGQKGNTIYF.

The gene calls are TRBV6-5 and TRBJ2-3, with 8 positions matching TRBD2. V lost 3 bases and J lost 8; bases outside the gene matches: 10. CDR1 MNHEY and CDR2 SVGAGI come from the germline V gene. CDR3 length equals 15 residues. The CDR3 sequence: CASSYSGGSQGTQYF. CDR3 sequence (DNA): TGTGCCAGCAGTTATTCGGGGGGGTCACAGGGTACGCAGTATTTT.

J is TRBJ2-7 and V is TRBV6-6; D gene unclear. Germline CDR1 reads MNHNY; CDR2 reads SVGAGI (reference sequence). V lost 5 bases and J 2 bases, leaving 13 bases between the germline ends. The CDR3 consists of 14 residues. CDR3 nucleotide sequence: TGTGCCAGCAGTGAGAACAGACCTCCCTACGAGCAGTACTTC. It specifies CASSENRPPYEQYF.

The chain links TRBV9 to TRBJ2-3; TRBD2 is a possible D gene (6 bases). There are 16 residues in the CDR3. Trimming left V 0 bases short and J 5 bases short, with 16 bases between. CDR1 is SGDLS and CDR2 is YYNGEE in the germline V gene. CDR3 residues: CASSVDQPGLGDTQYF. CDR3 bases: TGTGCCAGCAGCGTAGATCAGCCGGGACTGGGAGATACGCAGTATTTT.

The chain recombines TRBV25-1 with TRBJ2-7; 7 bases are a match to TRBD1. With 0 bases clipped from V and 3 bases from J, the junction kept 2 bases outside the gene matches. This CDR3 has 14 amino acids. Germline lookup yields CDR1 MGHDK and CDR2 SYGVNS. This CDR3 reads CASSEYGTDYEQYF. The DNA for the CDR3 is TGTGCCAGCAGTGAATATGGGACAGACTACGAGCAGTACTTC.

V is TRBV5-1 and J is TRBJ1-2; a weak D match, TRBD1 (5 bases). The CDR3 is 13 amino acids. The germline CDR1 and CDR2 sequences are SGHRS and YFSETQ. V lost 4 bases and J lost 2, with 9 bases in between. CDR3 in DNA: TGCGCCAGCAGCGGGGACTTAAACTATGGCTACACCTTC. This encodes CASSGDLNYGYTF.